Following are 10 T cell receptor beta chains from one sample sequenced in a study of cytomegalovirus exposure and HLA in healthy donors. The PCR ran on 60 Vbeta and 13 Jbeta primers. Clones were read by immunoSEQ multiplex PCR, and TCRdb kept only the in-frame ones, dropping some. The sample yields 150,000 or so clones, roughly 80% seen once. The sequenced sample consisted of PBMCs. The source is a middle-aged man in good health and CMV-seropositive.

The chain links TRBV25-1 to TRBJ2-7, with 8 nucleotides matching TRBD2. CDR1 and CDR2 (germline): MGHDK, SYGVNS. Germline trimming cut 2 bases from V and 0 bases from J; bases unmatched to any gene: 12. The CDR3 has 18 residues. As DNA, the CDR3 is TGTGCCAGCAGTGAAGCGGGGGGCGCGATCCGAAGCTCCTACGAGCAGTACTTC. As protein: CASSEAGGAIRSSYEQYF.

CDR3 bases: TGCGCCAGCAGCCTCCTCGCGGGGGAAGAGACCCAGTACTTC. It is translated as CASSLLAGEETQYF. V and J are TRBV5-1 and TRBJ2-5; TRBD2 matches 7 bases. CDR3 length: 14 residues. The junction had 6 bases not matched to a gene; V was cut back by 4 bases and J by 3 bases. The germline V gene encodes CDR1 SGHRS and CDR2 YFSETQ. The entire variable domain, with the rest obtained from reference TRBV5-1 and TRBJ2-5, is as follows: KAGVTQTPRYLIKTRGQQVTLSCSPISGHRSVSWYQQTPGQGLQFLFEYFSETQRNKGNFPGRFSGRQFSNSRSEMNVSTLELGDSALYLCASSLLAGEETQYFGPGTRLLVL.

J is TRBJ1-3 and V is TRBV2; D is unclear. The CDR3 consists of 14 residues. CDR1 is SNHLY and CDR2 is FYNNEI in the germline V gene. The ends were cut back, 4 bases at V and 2 bases at J, with 9 bases in the middle. CDR3 sequence reads: CASSVTAPGNTIYF. Here the CDR3 DNA reads TGTGCCAGCAGTGTAACAGCCCCTGGAAACACCATATATTTT.

This clone was seen once. This rearrangement joins TRBV5-1 to TRBJ2-1; D unclear. Trimming cost V 4 bases and J 3 bases, with 11 bases left between them. CDR1 SGHRS and CDR2 YFSETQ come from the germline V gene. This CDR3 is 14 amino acids long. CDR3 in DNA: TGCGCCAGCAGCCCGGAGAGTAGCTACAATGAGCAGTTCTTC. Its translation: CASSPESSYNEQFF.

V is TRBV6-5 and J is TRBJ1-2; TRBD1 might be the D (6 bases). Germline CDR1 is MNHEY and CDR2 is SVGAGI. V lost 5 bases to trimming and J lost 2 bases, with 9 bases between them. This CDR3 comprises 13 residues. The CDR3 DNA is TGTGCCAGCAGTCAAGGACAGAACTATGGCTACACCTTC. This codes for CASSQGQNYGYTF.

This clone was detected only once. This rearrangement joins TRBV10-2 to TRBJ2-1; 13 positions match TRBD2. Germline-derived CDR1 and CDR2 are WSHSY and SAAADI. This CDR3 is 19 amino acids long. V dropped 7 bases and J dropped 4; count of bases not matched to a gene: 16. The CDR3 bases are TGCGCCAGCACTGACCCACACCTCGGACTAGCGGGAGTTTACAATGAGCAGTTCTTC. Amino acids: CASTDPHLGLAGVYNEQFF.

The chain couples TRBV4-1 to TRBJ1-2, with no clear D. V was shortened by 3 bases and J by 8 bases, with 13 bases between the two germline ends. The V gene's germline CDR1 is MGHRA and CDR2 YSYEKL. The CDR3 spans 13 residues. The CDR3 region has the DNA TGCGCCAGCAGCCATCCGCTGGCGGGGGGCTACACCTTC. This gives the protein CASSHPLAGGYTF.

The V and J genes are TRBV6-1 and TRBJ1-5; possible D gene TRBD1, 6 bases. Germline CDR1 reads MNHNS; CDR2 reads SASEGT. The CDR3 contains 15 residues. V shed 7 bases and J shed 7 bases, with 20 bases lying between them. The CDR3 reads CASTEGVGSGQPQHF. DNA for the CDR3: TGTGCCAGCACCGAGGGGGTAGGTAGTGGGCAGCCCCAGCATTTT.

This clone was observed a handful of times. The chain uses TRBV18 and TRBJ1-2, with 8 bases fitting TRBD1. The CDR3 covers 15 residues. The V segment lost 7 bases and the J segment 6 bases; nucleotides outside the gene matches: 13. CDR1 KGHSH and CDR2 LQKENI come from the germline V gene. CDR3 sequence (DNA): TGTGCCAGCTACGGACAGGGACAAGAGAGGAATGGCTACACCTTC. Translated, it gives CASYGQGQERNGYTF. Full variable domain (outside the CDR3, taken from reference TRBV18 and TRBJ1-2): NAGVMQNPRHLVRRRGQEARLRCSPMKGHSHVYWYRQLPEEGLKFMVYLQKENIIDESGMPKERFSAEFPKEGPSILRIQQVVRGDSAAYFCASYGQGQERNGYTFGSGTRLTVV.

The genes are TRBV9 and TRBJ1-5; D is undetermined. There are 13 residues in the CDR3. CDR1 and CDR2 from the germline V gene are SGDLS and YYNGEE. V lost 0 bases and J 1 base, leaving 2 bases between the germline ends. CDR3 nucleotides: TGTGCCAGCAGCGTAGCAAGCAATCAGCCCCAGCATTTT. As protein: CASSVASNQPQHF.